This T cell receptor beta chain was profiled in a study of shared clonotypes between healthy human individuals (dated by TCRdb to 2019 to 2021). Describing the broader study: Three men and a couple of women, aged 18 to 49 years, made up the cohort. To estimate repertoire size and how much clonotype sharing occurs between individuals, the study deeply sequenced the blood TCR repertoires of 5 or 6 healthy adults. Different laboratories and diverse techniques were used to prepare libraries and sequence TCR repertoires, to increase sequencing depth and limit assay-specific biases. Leukapheresis yielded between about 0.9 and 10 billion PBMCs per donor. Study-wide conclusions, independent of this receptor: Pairwise subsampling led to the expectation that sequencing depth would affect the degree of clonotype sharing among donors. The genetic and exposure-history diversity represented was limited by the small number of donors. Sampling was limited to blood, and TCR repertoires in tissue likely differ from TCR repertoires in blood.

TCR CDR3 regions were amplified from genomic DNA by multiplex PCR using the deep immunoSEQ assay. Extracted genomic DNA from each cell subset was spread evenly across all wells of several immunoSEQ 96-well plates, with each plate serving as a replicate. For unsorted PBMC, around 290 ng of genomic DNA, equivalent to around 30,000 T cell genomes, went into each replicate PCR. Ten immunoSEQ deep assay plates were used to sequence unsorted PBMC genomic DNA. Purified libraries were measured with a Qubit 3.0 fluorometer, size-checked on a Bioanalyzer 2100, and measured again with the KAPA Library Quantification kit. Every immunoSEQ 96-well plate was sequenced on a dedicated single-read 150-cycle Illumina NextSeq 550 flow cell. Turning to the authors' computational methods: The immunoSEQ output contained only junctional sequences without quality scores, so filtering could not match that applied to full-length reads. To assign V/J genes and CDR3, sequences were annotated using PyIR, a Python wrapper for IgBLAST v1.9, with IMGT germline references. Reads with weak V/J assignments (E-value above 1e-6), missing CDR3, stop codons, out-of-frame junctions, or ambiguous translated residues were removed. V3J clonotypes were defined as sequences sharing an identical inferred V gene, J gene, and CDR3 amino acid sequence. Percentage overlap between repertoires was computed as shared unique clonotypes divided by the size of the smaller repertoire. Repertoire richness was assessed with RTK rarefaction, the Chao1 estimator, and Recon v2.1 estimates of unobserved clonotypes. Drawn from immuneACCESS, this table holds only the in-frame rearrangements with V and J called that TCRdb kept. Clones are partly lost; checked studies trace under half to an unresolved V gene and leave the rest unexplained. Clone size and V and J calls were adopted from that table, with D and trimming inferred from the DNA. The sample table holds about 600,000 clones, of which roughly four fifths were seen once. The biggest ten clones account for about 12% of the sample.

As for this clone: There is no known antigen for this receptor. No clone much larger than this one lies a single base away; base qualities are absent.

Donors were healthy HIV-negative adults with no recently reported acute infections or vaccinations. Every donor was a Caucasian adult residing in Nashville, Tennessee, USA. For unsorted samples, around 90 million PBMCs were counted, and genomic DNA was extracted using the QIAamp DNA Blood Mini kit. Blood was collected by leukapheresis, and PBMCs were isolated by Ficoll-Histopaque density gradient centrifugation and then cryopreserved in liquid nitrogen vapor phase. This clonotype was obtained from a woman aged 40 to 50 in good health. Some clones in this sample may be carry-over from other donors' samples. Material for sequencing was PBMCs.

The sequence in DNA is TGTGCCAGCCCCCCCCCTGGTAGCACAGATACGCAGTATTTT. It specifies CASPPPGSTDTQYF. This chain is built from TRBV28 and TRBJ2-3; the D gene identity is not certain. The junction shows trimming of 8 bases on V and 0 bases on J, plus 12 bases between the germline ends. Looking up the germline V gene yields CDR1 MDHEN and CDR2 SYDVKM. The CDR3 numbers 14 residues from cysteine through phenylalanine. Only CDR3 DNA remains: 42 bases, in frame from the first base.